The 2 T cell receptor beta chains listed next were all sequenced from one sample in a study of blood T cell repertoires in COVID-19. Sequenced by immunoSEQ multiplex PCR; TCRdb stores in-frame clones only, minus some. The sample holds 80,000 to 90,000 clones, more than 65% seen once. Material for sequencing was peripheral blood. Receptors were obtained from a man aged 70-80 years with acute or convalescent COVID-19.

The chain uses TRBV10-3 and TRBJ2-7; the match to TRBD2 covers 11 bases. CDR3 length: 15 residues. Germline values: CDR1 ENHRY, CDR2 SYGVKD. With V trimmed by 0 bases and J by 3 bases, 1 base remained unmatched. CDR3 coding DNA: TGTGCCATCAGTGAGTCGACTAGCGGGGACTACGAGCAGTACTTC. Encoded protein: CAISESTSGDYEQYF.

The chain couples TRBV5-1 to TRBJ1-1; D unclear. CDR3 length: 13 amino acids. Germline lookup yields CDR1 SGHRS and CDR2 YFSETQ. The germline V and J ends were trimmed by 0 bases and 11 bases, with 14 bases remaining between them. This CDR3 reads CASSLGEEVGAFF. The CDR3 DNA is TGCGCCAGCAGCTTGGGGGAGGAAGTCGGGGCTTTCTTT.